Each of the 9 T cell receptor beta chains below was sequenced from the same sample in a study of T cell changes during pregnancy in multiple sclerosis. Profiled with immunoSEQ multiplex PCR; TCRdb holds only in-frame clones, not every one. The sample holds about 41,000 clones, nearly 90% seen once. Sequencing used CD4+ T cells from peripheral blood mononuclear cells, obtained in the first trimester of pregnancy. These receptors all come from a female donor with multiple sclerosis, enrolled in a pregnancy study.

This chain connects TRBV29-1 to TRBJ2-1, with D unresolved. V was cut by 5 bases and J by 5 bases, with 13 bases left in between. Germline V gene lookup returns CDR1 SQVTM and CDR2 ANQGSEA. The CDR3 contains 13 residues. For the CDR3, the DNA is TGCAGCGTTAATCCGGAGTCCGACAATGAGCAGTTCTTC. Translation gives CSVNPESDNEQFF.

The CDR3 loop is CASSIQGARTLFF. CDR3 in DNA: TGTGCCAGTAGTATCCAGGGGGCGAGGACACTGTTTTTT. This rearrangement joins TRBV19 to TRBJ1-4; 8 bases line up with TRBD1. V was pared by 3 bases and J by 13 bases, with 7 bases of the junction left unmatched. The germline CDR1 and CDR2 sequences are LNHDA and SQIVND (reference sequence). The CDR3 loop spans 13 amino acids.

The rearrangement joins TRBV28 to TRBJ1-2; 7 bases fit TRBD1. V lost 10 bases and J lost 4; bases outside the gene matches: 12. This CDR3 spans 14 amino acids. Germline V gene lookup returns CDR1 MDHEN and CDR2 SYDVKM. The CDR3 DNA follows: TGTGCCACCCCGAATCAGGGGGGAAGCTATGGCTACACCTTC. It yields the protein CATPNQGGSYGYTF.

The chain is built from TRBV13 and TRBJ2-7; TRBD2 is a possible D gene (6 bases). V was clipped by 5 bases and J by 4 bases, with 12 bases between them. CDR1 and CDR2 (germline): PRHDT, FYEKMQ (reference sequence). The CDR3 is made up of 13 amino acids. DNA of the CDR3: TGTGCCAGCAGCCACGGGAGAAGGTACGAGCAGTACTTC. Its protein is CASSHGRRYEQYF.

This rearrangement joins TRBV28 to TRBJ1-5; D possibly corresponds to TRBD1 (6 bases). With 10 bases removed from V and 6 bases from J, the gap between germline ends came to 16 bases. CDR3 size: 13 residues. Germline-derived CDR1 and CDR2 are MDHEN and SYDVKM. The CDR3 DNA follows: TGTGCCACTCGATGGGGGCGAGGTCAGCCCCAGCATTTT. This translates into CATRWGRGQPQHF.

The table lists this clone with a count of one. The CDR3 DNA reads as TGTGCCAGTATCAACACCGGGACTAGCCCAGATACGCAGTATTTT. Residues: CASINTGTSPDTQYF. V and J are TRBV19 and TRBJ2-3, with 9 positions matching TRBD2. This CDR3 region has 15 residues. The V gene end was trimmed by 7 bases and the J gene end by 4 bases; junction bases not matched to a gene: 9. CDR1 and CDR2 from the germline V gene are LNHDA and SQIVND (reference sequence).

The chain uses TRBV19 and TRBJ1-5; D remains ambiguous. V shed 1 base and J shed 6 bases, with 10 bases lying between them. Germline assignment: CDR1 LNHDA and CDR2 SQIVND (reference sequence). The CDR3 spans 14 residues. CDR3 residues: CASSIVSPGQPQHF. CDR3 DNA sequence: TGTGCCAGTAGTATAGTATCCCCAGGTCAGCCCCAGCATTTT.

V usage is TRBV19 and J usage is TRBJ2-2; D perhaps matches TRBD2 (5 bases). CDR3 size: 14 residues. The ends were cut back, 5 bases at V and 4 bases at J, with 11 bases in the middle. Germline assignment: CDR1 LNHDA and CDR2 SQIVND (reference sequence). CDR3 DNA sequence: TGTGCCAGTAGTCAACTCGCGGGCACCGGGGAGCTGTTTTTT. Protein product: CASSQLAGTGELFF.

This clone was seen just once. The chain is built from TRBV5-8 and TRBJ2-5, with D tentatively TRBD2 (6 bases). Germline lookup yields CDR1 SGHTS and CDR2 YDEGEE. The CDR3 totals 16 residues. Deletions cut 0 bases from V and 4 bases from J, with 16 bases between. The CDR3 loop is CASSLARGVRVETQYF. CDR3 DNA sequence: TGTGCCAGCAGCTTGGCCCGCGGGGTCAGGGTAGAGACCCAGTACTTC.